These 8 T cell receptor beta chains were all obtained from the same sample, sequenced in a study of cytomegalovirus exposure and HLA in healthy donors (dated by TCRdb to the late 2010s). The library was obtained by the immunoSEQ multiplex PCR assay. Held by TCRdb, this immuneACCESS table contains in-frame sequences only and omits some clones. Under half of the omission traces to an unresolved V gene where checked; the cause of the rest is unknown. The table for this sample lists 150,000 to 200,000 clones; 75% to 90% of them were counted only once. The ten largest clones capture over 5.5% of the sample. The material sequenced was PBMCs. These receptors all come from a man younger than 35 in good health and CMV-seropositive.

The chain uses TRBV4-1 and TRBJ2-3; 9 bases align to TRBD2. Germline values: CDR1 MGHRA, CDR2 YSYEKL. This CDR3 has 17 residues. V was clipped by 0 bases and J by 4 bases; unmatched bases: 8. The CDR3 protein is CASSQDAAGGGADTQYF. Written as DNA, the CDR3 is TGCGCCAGCAGCCAAGATGCGGCGGGAGGGGGGGCAGATACGCAGTATTTT.

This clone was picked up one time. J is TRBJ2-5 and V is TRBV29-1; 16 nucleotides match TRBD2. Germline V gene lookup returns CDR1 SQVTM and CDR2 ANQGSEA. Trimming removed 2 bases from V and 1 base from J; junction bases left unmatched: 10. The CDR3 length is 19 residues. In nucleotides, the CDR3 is TGCAGCGTTGAATGGTACTCCGGGACTAGCGGGAGGGCCCAAGAGACCCAGTACTTC. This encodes CSVEWYSGTSGRAQETQYF.

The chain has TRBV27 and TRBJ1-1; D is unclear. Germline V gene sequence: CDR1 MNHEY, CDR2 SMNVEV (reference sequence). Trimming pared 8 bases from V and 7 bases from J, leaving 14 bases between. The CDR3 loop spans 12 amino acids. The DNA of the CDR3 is TGTGCCAGCGTTAGCTTAATATTTGAAGCTTTCTTT. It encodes CASVSLIFEAFF.

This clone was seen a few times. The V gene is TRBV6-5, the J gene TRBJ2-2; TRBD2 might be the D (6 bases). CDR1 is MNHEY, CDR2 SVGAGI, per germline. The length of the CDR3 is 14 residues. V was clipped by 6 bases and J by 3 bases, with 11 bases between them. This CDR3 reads CASRRRRDTGELFF. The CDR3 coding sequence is TGTGCCAGCAGGAGACGGAGGGACACCGGGGAGCTGTTTTTT.

CDR3 DNA: TGTGCCAGCAGCTTAGGGATGCAGGGAACGGGCGAGCAGTACTTC. Amino acids: CASSLGMQGTGEQYF. This chain connects TRBV11-2 to TRBJ2-7, with D perhaps matching TRBD1 (5 bases). Per the germline V gene, CDR1 is SGHAT and CDR2 is FQNNGV. The CDR3 totals 15 residues. V lost 1 base, J lost 6 bases, and 16 bases lay in between.

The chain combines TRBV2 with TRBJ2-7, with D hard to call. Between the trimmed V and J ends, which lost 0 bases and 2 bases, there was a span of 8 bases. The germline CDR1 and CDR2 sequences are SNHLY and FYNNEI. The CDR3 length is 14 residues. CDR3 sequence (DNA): TGTGCCAGCAGTGAAGCCGCGAAAACCTACGAGCAGTACTTC. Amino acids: CASSEAAKTYEQYF.

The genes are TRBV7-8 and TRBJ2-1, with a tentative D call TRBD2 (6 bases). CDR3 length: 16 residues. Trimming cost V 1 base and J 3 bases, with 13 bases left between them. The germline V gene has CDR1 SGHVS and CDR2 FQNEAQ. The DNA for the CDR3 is TGTGCCAGCAGCTTAGAGACGGGAGTTGGCTACAATGAGCAGTTCTTC. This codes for CASSLETGVGYNEQFF.

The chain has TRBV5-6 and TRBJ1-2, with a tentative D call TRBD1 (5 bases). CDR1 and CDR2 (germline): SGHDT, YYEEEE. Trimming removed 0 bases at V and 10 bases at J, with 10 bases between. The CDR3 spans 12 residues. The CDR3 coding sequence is TGTGCCAGCAGCTTGGCAGGGATTGACTACACCTTC. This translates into CASSLAGIDYTF.